Listed below are T cell receptor beta chains from one sample, sequenced in a study of blood T cell repertoires in COVID-19. Some clones are missing from TCRdb's copy, which holds only in-frame ones; the method was immunoSEQ multiplex PCR. The sample lists fewer than 250,000 clones; approximately 85% were seen once. The sequencing sample was made of PBMCs or T cells enriched from blood (not recorded which). The source of these receptors is a woman aged 50 to 65 with acute COVID-19. Both conserved end residues are trimmed from each CDR3. Fields, in order: V gene, J gene, CDR3 protein.

V gene: TRBV9; J gene: TRBJ1-2; CDR3 protein: ASSAITVNYGYT
V gene: TRBV19; J gene: TRBJ2-2; CDR3 protein: ASIGDRVNTGELF
V gene: TRBV5-4; J gene: TRBJ1-5; CDR3 protein: ASSLAGGDSNQPQH
V gene: TRBV4-3; J gene: TRBJ1-6; CDR3 protein: ASSQRGQANSPLH
V gene: TRBV3-1/TRBV3-2; J gene: TRBJ1-3; CDR3 protein: ASSQGGGDGNTIY
V gene: TRBV27; J gene: TRBJ1-6; CDR3 protein: ASSLLEGHFNSPLH
V gene: TRBV15; J gene: TRBJ2-1; CDR3 protein: ATSRAEWGGLPSYNEQF
V gene: TRBV7-2; J gene: TRBJ1-2; CDR3 protein: ASSSPPGQLNYGYT
V gene: TRBV7-9; J gene: TRBJ1-1; CDR3 protein: ASSPDGNPEGTEAF
V gene: TRBV7-2; J gene: TRBJ1-5; CDR3 protein: ASSPGTGGGNQPQH
V gene: TRBV7-6; J gene: TRBJ1-4; CDR3 protein: ASSLQGQGEKLF
V gene: TRBV18; J gene: TRBJ1-2; CDR3 protein: ASSPSDRVNYGYT
V gene: TRBV15; J gene: TRBJ1-1; CDR3 protein: ATSSGKRGRDTEAF
V gene: TRBV5-6; J gene: TRBJ1-4; CDR3 protein: ASTPGGAQGEKLF
V gene: TRBV12-3/TRBV12-4; J gene: TRBJ2-7; CDR3 protein: ASSIGGYEQY
V gene: TRBV4-3; J gene: TRBJ1-5; CDR3 protein: ASSHVGDRSNQPQH
V gene: TRBV9; J gene: TRBJ1-3; CDR3 protein: ASSVRQELSGNTIY
V gene: TRBV3-1/TRBV3-2; J gene: TRBJ1-1; CDR3 protein: ASSQESRAGENTEAF
V gene: TRBV6-5; J gene: TRBJ1-1; CDR3 protein: ASSPLLGGSTEAF
V gene: TRBV18; J gene: TRBJ2-2; CDR3 protein: ASSPDRGRTGELF